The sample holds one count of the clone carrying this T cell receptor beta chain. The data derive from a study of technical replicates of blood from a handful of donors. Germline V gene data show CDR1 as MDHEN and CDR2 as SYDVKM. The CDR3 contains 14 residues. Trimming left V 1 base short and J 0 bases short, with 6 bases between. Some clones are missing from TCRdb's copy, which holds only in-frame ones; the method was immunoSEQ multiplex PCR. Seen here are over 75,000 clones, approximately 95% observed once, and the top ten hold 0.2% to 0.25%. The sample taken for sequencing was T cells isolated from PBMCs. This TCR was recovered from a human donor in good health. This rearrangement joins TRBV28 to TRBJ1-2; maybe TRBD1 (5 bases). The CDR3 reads CASSLLGPNYGYTF. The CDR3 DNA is TGTGCCAGCAGTTTATTGGGGCCTAACTATGGCTACACCTTC.